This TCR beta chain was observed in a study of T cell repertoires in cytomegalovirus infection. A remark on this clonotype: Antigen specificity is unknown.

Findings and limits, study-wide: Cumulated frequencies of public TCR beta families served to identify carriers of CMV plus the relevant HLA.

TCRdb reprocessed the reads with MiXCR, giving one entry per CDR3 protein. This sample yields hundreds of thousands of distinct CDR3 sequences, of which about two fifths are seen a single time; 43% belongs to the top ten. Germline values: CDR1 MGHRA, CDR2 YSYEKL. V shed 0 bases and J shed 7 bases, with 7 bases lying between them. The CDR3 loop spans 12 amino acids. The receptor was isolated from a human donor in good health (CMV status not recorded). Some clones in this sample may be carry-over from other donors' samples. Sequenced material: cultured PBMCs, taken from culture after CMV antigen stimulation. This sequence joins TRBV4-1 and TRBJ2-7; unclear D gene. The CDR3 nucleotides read TGCGCCAGCAGCCAAGATGGGCGGGAGCAGTACTTC. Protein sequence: CASSQDGREQYF.